This T cell receptor (beta chain) is from a study of blood T cell repertoires in COVID-19. Study-level information: There were acute and convalescent COVID-19 samples, and they came from the United States, Italy and Spain. The analysed material was cDNA or gDNA that came from T cells, B-cell-depleted T cells, or PBMCs.

Germline trimming cut 8 bases from V and 7 bases from J; bases unmatched to any gene: 7. The CDR3 runs 14 residues. The V gene's germline CDR1 is LNHDA and CDR2 SQIVND (reference sequence). Methods used by the authors: How many nucleated cells were present was estimated from reference gene primer amplification. Using immunoSEQ multiplex PCR, the repertoire was profiled, and TCRdb retains in-frame clones only, with some absent. V and J calls and clone size are as listed in that table; D and trimming were resolved from the DNA. The sample lists approximately 84,000 clones; 70% to 90% were seen once. This receptor was obtained from a human donor in a cohort sampled during active COVID-19. The rearrangement links TRBV19 to TRBJ2-7; 14 nucleotides match TRBD2. Sequenced: peripheral blood. CDR3 nucleotides: TGTGCCAGTTCCGGGACTAGCGGGGGTCCTGAGCAGTACTTC. This encodes CASSGTSGGPEQYF.